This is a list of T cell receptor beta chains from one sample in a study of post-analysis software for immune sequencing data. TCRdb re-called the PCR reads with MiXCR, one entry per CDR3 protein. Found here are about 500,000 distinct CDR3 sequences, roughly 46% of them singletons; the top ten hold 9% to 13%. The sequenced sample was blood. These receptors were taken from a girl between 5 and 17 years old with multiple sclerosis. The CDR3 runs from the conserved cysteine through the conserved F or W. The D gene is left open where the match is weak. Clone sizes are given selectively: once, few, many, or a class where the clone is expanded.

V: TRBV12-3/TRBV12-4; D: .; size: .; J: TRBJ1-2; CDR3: CASSYRTDLYGYTF; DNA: TGTGCCAGCAGTTACCGGACGGATTTGTATGGCTACACCTTC
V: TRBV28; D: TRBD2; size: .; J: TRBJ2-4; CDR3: CASSLFGGGYIQYF; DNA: TGTGCCAGCAGTTTATTTGGGGGGGGGTACATTCAGTACTTC
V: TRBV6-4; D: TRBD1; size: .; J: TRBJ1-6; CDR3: CASSEQTGGNSPLHF; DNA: TGTGCCAGCAGTGAGCAGACAGGGGGTAATTCACCCCTCCACTTT
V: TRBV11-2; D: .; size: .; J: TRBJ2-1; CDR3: CASSLVASRGYNEQFF; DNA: TGTGCCAGCAGCTTAGTGGCTAGCCGGGGTTACAATGAGCAGTTCTTC
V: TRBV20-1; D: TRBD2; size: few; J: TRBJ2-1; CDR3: CSASAQTSGYNEQFF; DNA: TGCAGTGCTAGTGCCCAAACTAGCGGATACAATGAGCAGTTCTTC
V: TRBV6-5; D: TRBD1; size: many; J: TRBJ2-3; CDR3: CASSYGQEADTQYF; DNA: TGTGCCAGCAGTTATGGACAGGAGGCAGATACGCAGTATTTT
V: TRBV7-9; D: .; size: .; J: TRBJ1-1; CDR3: CASSLWDEAFF; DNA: TGTGCCAGCAGCCTATGGGATGAAGCTTTCTTT
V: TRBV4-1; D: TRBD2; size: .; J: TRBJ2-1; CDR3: CASSQRTSGAGIFDEQFF; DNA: TGCGCCAGCAGCCAGAGAACTAGCGGGGCCGGAATTTTCGATGAGCAGTTCTTC
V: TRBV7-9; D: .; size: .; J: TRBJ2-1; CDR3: CASSLEYEQFF; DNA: TGTGCCAGCAGCTTAGAATATGAGCAGTTCTTC
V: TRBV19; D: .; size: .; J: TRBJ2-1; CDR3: CASGRKMTTYNEQFF; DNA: TGTGCCAGTGGTAGGAAGATGACCACTTACAATGAGCAGTTCTTC
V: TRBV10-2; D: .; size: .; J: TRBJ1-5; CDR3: CASRGIESNQPQHF; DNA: TGCGCCAGCAGGGGAATAGAGAGCAATCAGCCCCAGCATTTT
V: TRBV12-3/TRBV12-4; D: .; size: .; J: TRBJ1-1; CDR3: CASRTQGNTEAFF; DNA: TGTGCCAGCAGGACACAGGGAAACACTGAAGCTTTCTTT
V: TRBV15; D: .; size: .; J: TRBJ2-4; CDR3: CATSYEDLTSLAKNIQYF; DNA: TGTGCCACCAGCTATGAGGATTTGACCTCTTTAGCCAAAAACATTCAGTACTTC
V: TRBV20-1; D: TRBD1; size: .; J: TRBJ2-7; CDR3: CSAPNRGPYEQYF; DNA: TGCAGTGCCCCTAACAGGGGACCCTACGAGCAGTACTTC
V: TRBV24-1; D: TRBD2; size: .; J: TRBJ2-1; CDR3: CAAIGTSGSNEQFF; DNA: TGTGCCGCCATAGGGACTAGCGGGAGTAATGAGCAGTTCTTC
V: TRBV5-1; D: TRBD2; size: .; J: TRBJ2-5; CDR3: CASSLSSSGSYGETQYF; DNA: TGCGCCAGCAGCTTGTCTTCTAGCGGGAGTTACGGGGAGACCCAGTACTTC
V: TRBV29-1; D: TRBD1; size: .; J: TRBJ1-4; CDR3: CSVSVRDRGGEKLFF; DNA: TGCAGCGTCTCTGTTCGGGACAGGGGAGGCGAAAAACTGTTTTTT
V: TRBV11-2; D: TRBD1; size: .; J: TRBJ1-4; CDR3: CASSFMTGFNEKLFF; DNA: TGTGCCAGCAGCTTCATGACAGGGTTTAATGAAAAACTGTTTTTT
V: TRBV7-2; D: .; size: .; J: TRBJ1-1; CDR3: CASSLPGPSAFF; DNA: TGTGCCAGCAGCCTTCCGGGGCCTTCAGCTTTCTTT
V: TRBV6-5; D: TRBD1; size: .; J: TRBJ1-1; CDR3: CASNTGQGARWAFF; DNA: TGTGCCAGCAATACGGGACAGGGGGCCCGTTGGGCTTTCTTT
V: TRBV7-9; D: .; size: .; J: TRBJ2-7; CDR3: CASGERQLRSYEQYF; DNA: TGTGCCAGCGGCGAGAGACAGTTACGCTCCTACGAGCAGTACTTC
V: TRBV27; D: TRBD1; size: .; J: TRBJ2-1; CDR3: CASTKQTGPWFF; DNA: TGTGCCAGCACCAAGCAGACAGGGCCGTGGTTCTTC
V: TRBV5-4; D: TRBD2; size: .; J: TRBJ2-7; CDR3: CASSLASGSGRYEQYF; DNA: TGTGCCAGCAGCTTGGCCTCAGGTAGCGGGAGATACGAGCAGTACTTC
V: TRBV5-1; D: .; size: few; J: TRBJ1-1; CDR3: CASSRKTGTWNTEAFF; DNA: TGCGCCAGCAGCCGGAAAACCGGGACTTGGAACACTGAAGCTTTCTTT
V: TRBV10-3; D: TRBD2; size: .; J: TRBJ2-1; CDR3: CAISGEREFYNEQFF; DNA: TGTGCCATCAGTGGGGAGCGGGAGTTCTACAATGAGCAGTTCTTC
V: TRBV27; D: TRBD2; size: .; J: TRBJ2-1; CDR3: CASSIRLAGGYSYNEQFF; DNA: TGTGCCAGCAGTATCCGACTAGCGGGAGGTTATTCCTACAATGAGCAGTTCTTC
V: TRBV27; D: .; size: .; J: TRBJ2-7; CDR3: CASSSRLAYEQYF; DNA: TGTGCCAGCAGTTCAAGACTAGCCTACGAGCAGTACTTC
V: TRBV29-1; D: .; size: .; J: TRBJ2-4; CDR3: CSVKEQGEGEQYF; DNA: TGCAGCGTCAAAGAGCAGGGGGAGGGGGAGCAGTACTTC
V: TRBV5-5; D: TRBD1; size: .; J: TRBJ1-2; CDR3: CASRPTGTGGYYGYTF; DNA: TGTGCCAGCAGGCCAACCGGGACAGGGGGATACTATGGCTACACCTTC
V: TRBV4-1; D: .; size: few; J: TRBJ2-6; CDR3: CASSQGRLSGANVLTF; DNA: TGCGCCAGCAGCCAAGGAAGGCTCTCTGGGGCCAACGTCCTGACTTTC
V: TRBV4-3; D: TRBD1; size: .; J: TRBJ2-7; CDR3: CASSHSTSTGRAYEQYF; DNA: TGCGCCAGCAGCCACTCAACTTCGACAGGGAGAGCTTACGAGCAGTACTTC